This is a list of T cell receptor beta chains from one sample in a study of cytomegalovirus exposure and HLA in healthy donors. This table comes from immunoSEQ multiplex PCR, and its TCRdb copy is limited to in-frame clones, with some not included. The sample shows over 200,000 clones, around 90% of them seen only once. Sequenced input: PBMCs. These receptors originate from a woman aged 18-30 years in good health and CMV-seropositive. The CDR3 runs from the conserved cysteine through the conserved F or W. A D gene is named only where the DNA matches it firmly. Expanded clones are given a class, and other clones once, few, many or no size at all.

clone size	V gene	J gene	D gene	CDR3 protein
NA	TRBV6-5	TRBJ2-2	NA	CASSYGRARNTGELFF
NA	TRBV7-8	TRBJ2-7	TRBD2	CASSYPGGGRAWEQYF
once	TRBV25-1	TRBJ2-7	NA	CASSDTNLAYEQYF
NA	TRBV2	TRBJ1-5	NA	CASSEDWQTLQDQPQHF
few	TRBV7-6	TRBJ2-7	TRBD2	CASSLGLATEQYF
once	TRBV29-1	TRBJ2-5	NA	CSVSEGETQYF
NA	TRBV11-1	TRBJ1-2	TRBD1	CASREGQGALPRGYTF
NA	TRBV11-2	TRBJ2-7	TRBD2	CASSLGVAATSGIYEQYF
NA	TRBV29-1	TRBJ2-7	NA	CSVEARGSYEQYF
NA	TRBV9	TRBJ1-1	NA	CASSPEGGLSTEAFF
NA	TRBV4-1	TRBJ2-1	TRBD1	CASSARDRGFRSYNEQFF
NA	TRBV6-1	TRBJ2-3	NA	CATTRDFSYTDTQYF
NA	TRBV6-1	TRBJ1-5	TRBD1	CASSWQGSGGQPQHF
NA	TRBV2	TRBJ1-5	TRBD1	CASSKERQGNQPQHF
NA	TRBV27	TRBJ2-3	NA	CASSLGLYNTQYF
NA	TRBV18	TRBJ1-1	NA	CASSPEYRDGSEAFF
NA	TRBV27	TRBJ1-1	TRBD1	CASSRRTGGIGDTEAFF
NA	TRBV11-2	TRBJ2-3	TRBD2	CASSPPSGRMGTDTQYF
NA	TRBV5-6	TRBJ2-5	TRBD2	CASSSASGRARETQYF